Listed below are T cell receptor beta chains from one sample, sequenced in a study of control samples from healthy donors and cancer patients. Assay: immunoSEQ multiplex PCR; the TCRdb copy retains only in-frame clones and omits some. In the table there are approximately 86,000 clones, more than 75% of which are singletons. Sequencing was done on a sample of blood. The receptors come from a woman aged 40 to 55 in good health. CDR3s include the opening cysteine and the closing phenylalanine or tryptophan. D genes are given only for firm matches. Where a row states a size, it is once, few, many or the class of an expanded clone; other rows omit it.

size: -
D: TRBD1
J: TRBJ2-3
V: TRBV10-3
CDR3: CAISAPGGRTDTQYF
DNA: TGTGCCATCAGTGCCCCAGGGGGCCGCACAGATACGCAGTATTTT

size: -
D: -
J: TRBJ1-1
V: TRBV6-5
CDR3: CASAREANTEAFF
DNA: TGTGCCAGCGCCCGGGAAGCGAACACTGAAGCTTTCTTT

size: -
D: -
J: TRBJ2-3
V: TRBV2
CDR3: CASGIEKYTQYF
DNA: TGTGCCAGCGGTATTGAAAAGTATACGCAGTATTTT

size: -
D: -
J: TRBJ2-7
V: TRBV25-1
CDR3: CASSESLRGTLKRVQYF
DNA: TGTGCCAGCAGTGAATCTCTCCGGGGGACTTTGAAGAGGGTGCAGTACTTC

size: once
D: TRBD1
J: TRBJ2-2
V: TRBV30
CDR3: CAWTGGIGELFF
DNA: TGTGCCTGGACAGGGGGCATCGGGGAGCTGTTTTTT

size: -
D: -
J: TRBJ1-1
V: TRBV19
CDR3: CASSISGINTEAFF
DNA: TGTGCCAGTAGTATTTCAGGAATAAACACTGAAGCTTTCTTT

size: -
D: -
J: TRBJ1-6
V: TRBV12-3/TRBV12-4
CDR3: CASSLGESSPLHF
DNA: TGTGCCAGCAGCCTTGGAGAGAGTTCACCCCTCCACTTT

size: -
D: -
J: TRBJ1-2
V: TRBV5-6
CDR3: CASSPGRFYGYTF
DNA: TGTGCCAGCAGCCCGGGACGGTTCTATGGCTACACCTTC

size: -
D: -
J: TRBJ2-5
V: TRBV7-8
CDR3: CASSFGAKETQYF
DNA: TGTGCCAGCAGCTTCGGAGCGAAAGAGACCCAGTACTTC

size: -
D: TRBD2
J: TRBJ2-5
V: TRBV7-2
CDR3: CASSARTSGGAKTQYF
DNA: TGTGCCAGCAGCGCCCGGACTAGCGGGGGGGCGAAGACCCAGTACTTC

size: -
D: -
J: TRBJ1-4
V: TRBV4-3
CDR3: CASSQAGTTVPNEKLFF
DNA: TGCGCCAGCAGCCAAGCCGGGACGACAGTGCCCAATGAAAAACTGTTTTTT

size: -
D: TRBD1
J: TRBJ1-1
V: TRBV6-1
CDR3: CASSETGGNTEAFF
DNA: TGTGCCAGCAGTGAAACAGGGGGCAACACTGAAGCTTTCTTT

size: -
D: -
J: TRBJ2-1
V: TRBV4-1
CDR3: CASSQEPSYNEQFF
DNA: TGCGCCAGCAGCCAAGAGCCCAGCTACAATGAGCAGTTCTTC

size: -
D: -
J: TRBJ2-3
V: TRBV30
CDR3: CAWSVVSGTDTQYF
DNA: TGTGCCTGGAGTGTTGTCTCTGGGACAGATACGCAGTATTTT

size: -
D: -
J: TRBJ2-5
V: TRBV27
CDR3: CASSLSPGRQETQYF
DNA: TGTGCCAGCAGTTTATCCCCTGGGCGGCAGGAGACCCAGTACTTC

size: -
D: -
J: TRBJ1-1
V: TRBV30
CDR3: CAWSVWNTEAFF
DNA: TGTGCCTGGAGTGTGTGGAACACTGAAGCTTTCTTT

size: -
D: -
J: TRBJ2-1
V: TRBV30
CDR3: CASSPLGNEQFF
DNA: TGTGCCTCCAGTCCCCTCGGGAATGAGCAGTTCTTC

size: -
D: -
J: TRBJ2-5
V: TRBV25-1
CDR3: CASSKMEGRLARETQYF
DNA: TGTGCCAGCAGTAAGATGGAGGGAAGGCTAGCACGCGAGACCCAGTACTTC

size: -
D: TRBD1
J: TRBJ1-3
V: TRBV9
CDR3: CASSAPQGISGNTIYF
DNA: TGTGCCAGCAGCGCCCCACAGGGGATCTCTGGAAACACCATATATTTT

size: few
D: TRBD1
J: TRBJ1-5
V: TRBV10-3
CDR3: CAISVGQGRQPQHF
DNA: TGTGCCATCAGTGTAGGACAGGGGCGTCAGCCCCAGCATTTT

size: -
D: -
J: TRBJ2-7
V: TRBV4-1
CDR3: CASSQVVRHLSYEQYF
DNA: TGCGCCAGCAGCCAAGTGGTCAGGCACCTCTCCTACGAGCAGTACTTC

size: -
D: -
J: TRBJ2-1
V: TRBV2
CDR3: CASCGEAYNEQFF
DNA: TGTGCCAGCTGCGGAGAGGCCTACAATGAGCAGTTCTTC

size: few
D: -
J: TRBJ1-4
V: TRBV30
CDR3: CAWSEQTEKLFF
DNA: TGTGCCTGGAGCGAACAGACTGAAAAACTGTTTTTT

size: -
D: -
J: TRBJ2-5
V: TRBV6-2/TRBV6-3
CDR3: CASSYNSQETQYF
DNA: TGTGCCAGCAGTTATAATTCCCAAGAGACCCAGTACTTC

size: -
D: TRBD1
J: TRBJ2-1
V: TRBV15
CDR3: CATSRRDRGFREQFF
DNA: TGTGCCACCAGCAGACGGGACAGGGGATTTCGTGAGCAGTTCTTC

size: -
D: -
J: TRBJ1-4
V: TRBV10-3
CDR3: CAISESLGVEKLFF
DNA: TGTGCCATCAGTGAGTCGTTAGGGGTTGAAAAACTGTTTTTT

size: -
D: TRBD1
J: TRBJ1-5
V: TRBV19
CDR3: CASSIAAGGLQPQHF
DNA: TGTGCCAGTAGTATAGCGGCAGGGGGCTTGCAGCCCCAGCATTTT

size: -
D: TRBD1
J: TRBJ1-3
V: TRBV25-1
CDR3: CASRQGGVDTIYF
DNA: TGTGCCAGCCGACAGGGGGGAGTGGACACCATATATTTT